This T cell receptor (beta chain) was documented in a study of cytomegalovirus exposure and HLA in healthy donors. Findings of the study overall: It was found in a later analysis that first-cohort TCR clusters tended to co-occur in the 100 to 150 validation repertoires. A list of 150 to 200 TCR beta chains associated with cytomegalovirus was given. Usually a TCR sequence was rare, but some public TCRs were found in many donors.

Repertoires were generated with immunoSEQ multiplex PCR, while TCRdb's copy carries only in-frame clones and drops some. The repertoire holds tens of thousands of clones, around 97% seen once, with around 1.6% in the top ten. V was trimmed by 4 bases and J by 5 bases, leaving 8 bases between them. Germline CDR1 SNHLY, CDR2 FYNNEI. This CDR3 has 12 amino acids. Remarks on this clone: The antigen is undetermined.

The chain joins TRBV2 to TRBJ1-2, with D unclear. The source is a woman under 30 in good health and CMV-seropositive. The sequenced material came from PBMCs. This CDR3 reads CASSGLVYGYTF. CDR3 nucleotide sequence: TGTGCCAGCAGTGGTCTCGTGTATGGCTACACCTTC. Full variable domain (remainder filled in from reference TRBV2 and TRBJ1-2): EPEVTQTPSHQVTQMGQEVILRCVPISNHLYFYWYRQILGQKVEFLVSFYNNEISEKSEIFDDQFSVERPDGSNFTLKIRSTKLEDSAMYFCASSGLVYGYTFGSGTRLTVV.